This T cell receptor beta chain is from a study of blood T cell repertoires in COVID-19. Background on the study: COVID-19 samples collected from the United States, Italy and Spain covered acute and convalescent phases. The cDNA or gDNA used as material had been derived from T cells, B-cell-depleted T cells, or PBMCs.

Authors' methods: How many nucleated cells were present was estimated from reference gene primer amplification. Profiled with immunoSEQ multiplex PCR; TCRdb holds only in-frame clones, not every one. V and J calls and clone size are those listed in that table; D and trimming were worked out from the DNA. This table holds about 260,000 clones, 88% found once. The CDR3 loop spans 13 amino acids. The V gene's germline CDR1 is PRHDT and CDR2 FYEKMQ (reference sequence). Trimming shortened V by 3 bases and J by 3 bases, and 8 bases separated the two germline ends. The sequenced sample consisted of peripheral blood. This sequence was found in a human donor in a cohort sampled during active COVID-19. The gene calls are TRBV13 and TRBJ1-2; D is ambiguous. CDR3 residues: CASSFQAYYGYTF. CDR3 coding DNA: TGTGCCAGCAGCTTCCAGGCCTACTATGGCTACACCTTC.